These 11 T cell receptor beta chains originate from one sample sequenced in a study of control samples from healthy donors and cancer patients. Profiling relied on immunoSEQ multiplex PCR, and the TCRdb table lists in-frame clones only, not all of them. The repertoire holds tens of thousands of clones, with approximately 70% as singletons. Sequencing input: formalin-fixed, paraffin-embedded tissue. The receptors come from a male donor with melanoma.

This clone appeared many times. CDR3 nucleotides: TGTGCCAGCAGTTTACGGACTAGCGGGAGCTTAGAGACCCAGTACTTC. Translating it yields CASSLRTSGSLETQYF. The chain employs TRBV28 and TRBJ2-5; 13 bases match TRBD2. The trim removed 2 bases at V and 4 bases at J, leaving 4 bases unmatched. From germline, CDR1 is MDHEN and CDR2 SYDVKM. CDR3 length equals 16 residues.

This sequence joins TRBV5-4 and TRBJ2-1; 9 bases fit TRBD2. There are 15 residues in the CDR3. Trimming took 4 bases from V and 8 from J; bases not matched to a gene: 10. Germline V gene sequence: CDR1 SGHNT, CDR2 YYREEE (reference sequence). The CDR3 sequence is CASSLWRASGDEQFF. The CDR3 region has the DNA TGTGCCAGCAGCCTCTGGAGGGCTAGCGGGGATGAGCAGTTCTTC.

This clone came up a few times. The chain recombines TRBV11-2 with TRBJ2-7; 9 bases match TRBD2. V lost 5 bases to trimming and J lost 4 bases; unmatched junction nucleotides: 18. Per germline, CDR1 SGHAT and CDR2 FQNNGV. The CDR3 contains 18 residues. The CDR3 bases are TGTGCCAGCAGCACACAGACCGCGGCCCTAGCGGGATTGTACGAGCAGTACTTC. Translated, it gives CASSTQTAALAGLYEQYF.

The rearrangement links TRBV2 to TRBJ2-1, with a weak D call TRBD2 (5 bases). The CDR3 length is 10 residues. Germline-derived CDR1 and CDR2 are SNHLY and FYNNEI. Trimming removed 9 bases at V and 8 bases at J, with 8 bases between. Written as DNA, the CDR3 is TGTGCCAGTAGCGTGTATGAGCAGTTCTTC. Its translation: CASSVYEQFF.

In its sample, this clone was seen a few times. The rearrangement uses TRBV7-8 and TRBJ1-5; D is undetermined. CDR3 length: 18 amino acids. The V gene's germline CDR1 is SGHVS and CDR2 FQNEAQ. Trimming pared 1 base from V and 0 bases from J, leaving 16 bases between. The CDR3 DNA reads TGTGCCAGCAGCTTAGTGCTCGCAACGGAGAATAGCAATCAGCCCCAGCATTTT. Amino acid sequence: CASSLVLATENSNQPQHF.

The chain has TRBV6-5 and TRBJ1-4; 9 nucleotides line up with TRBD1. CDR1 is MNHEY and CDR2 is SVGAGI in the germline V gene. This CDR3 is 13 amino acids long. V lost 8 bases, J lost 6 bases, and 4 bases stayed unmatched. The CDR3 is CASEQGAHEKLFF. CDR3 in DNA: TGTGCCAGCGAACAGGGGGCGCATGAAAAACTGTTTTTT.

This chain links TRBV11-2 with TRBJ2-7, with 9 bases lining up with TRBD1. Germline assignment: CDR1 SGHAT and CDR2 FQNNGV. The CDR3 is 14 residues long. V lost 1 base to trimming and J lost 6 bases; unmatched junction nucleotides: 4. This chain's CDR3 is CASSLVQGAGEQYF. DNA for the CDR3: TGTGCCAGCAGCTTAGTACAGGGGGCGGGCGAGCAGTACTTC.

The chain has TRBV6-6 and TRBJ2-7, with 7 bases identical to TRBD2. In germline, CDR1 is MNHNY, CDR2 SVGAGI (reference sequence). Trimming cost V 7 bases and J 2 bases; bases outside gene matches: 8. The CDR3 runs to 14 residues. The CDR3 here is CASTPPGGTYEQYF. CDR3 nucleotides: TGTGCCAGCACCCCCCCGGGGGGAACCTACGAGCAGTACTTC.

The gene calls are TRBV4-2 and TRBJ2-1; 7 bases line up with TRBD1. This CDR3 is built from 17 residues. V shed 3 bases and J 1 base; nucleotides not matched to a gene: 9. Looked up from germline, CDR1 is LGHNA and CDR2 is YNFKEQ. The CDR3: CASSHKSGQTSYNEQFF. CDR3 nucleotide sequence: TGTGCCAGCAGCCATAAGTCGGGACAGACTTCCTACAATGAGCAGTTCTTC.

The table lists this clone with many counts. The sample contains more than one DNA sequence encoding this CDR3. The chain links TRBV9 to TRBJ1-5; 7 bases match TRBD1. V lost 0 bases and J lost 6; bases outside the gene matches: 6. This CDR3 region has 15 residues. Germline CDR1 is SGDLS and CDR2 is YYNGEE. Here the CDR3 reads CASSVEGARGQPQHF. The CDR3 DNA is TGTGCCAGCAGCGTAGAGGGGGCTCGAGGTCAGCCCCAGCATTTT.

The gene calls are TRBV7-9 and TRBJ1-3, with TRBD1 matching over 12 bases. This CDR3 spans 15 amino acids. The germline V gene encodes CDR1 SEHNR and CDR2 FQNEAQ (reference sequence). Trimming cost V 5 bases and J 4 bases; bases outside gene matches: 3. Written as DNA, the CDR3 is TGTGCCAGCAGCAAGGGACAGGGGGCAGGAAACACCATATATTTT. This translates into CASSKGQGAGNTIYF.